This T cell receptor beta chain was profiled in a study of T-cell memory formation after mild COVID-19. Comment on this clonotype: Its target is not known.

cDNA libraries for TCR alpha and TCR beta, carrying sample barcodes and UMIs, came from 5'RACE with constant-segment primers. TCRdb reanalysed the 5' RACE reads using MiXCR and keeps one entry per CDR3 protein. The repertoire consists of 400,000 to 550,000 distinct CDR3 sequences, with approximately 23% occurring once and the leading ten covering around an eighth. There are 15 residues in the CDR3. V gave up 0 bases and J gave up 4 bases; unmatched junction bases: 4. Germline lookup yields CDR1 MNHEY and CDR2 SMNVEV (reference sequence). General study findings and limits: CD4+ contracting clones lay mainly in CM and EM, CD8+ ones in EMRA. Some SARS-CoV-2-responding clones were already detected in memory before infection. A second wave expanding day 15 to 37 was CD4+-biased; contracting clones were balanced.

This TCR was recovered from an adult woman who had mild COVID-19 (a few samples of this study predate the infection). Cell type and time point are not known. Material: PBMCs or a T cell subset sorted from them (not recorded which). The chain has TRBV27 and TRBJ2-7, with 9 bases identical to TRBD2. The CDR3 loop reads CASSLSAGGPYEQYF. In DNA, the CDR3 is TGTGCCAGCAGTTTATCGGCGGGAGGGCCATACGAGCAGTACTTC.